The 17 T cell receptor beta chains listed next were all sequenced from one sample in a study of cytomegalovirus exposure and HLA in healthy donors. With 60 Vbeta and 13 Jbeta primers, the PCR was carried out. The protocol was immunoSEQ multiplex PCR, while the TCRdb copy is restricted to in-frame clones and leaves out a portion. The sample lists about 70,000 clones; over 50% were seen once. Sequences were obtained from PBMCs. These receptors came from a man in his thirties or forties in good health and CMV-seronegative.

This clone was found a few times. This chain connects TRBV9 to TRBJ1-2, with a weak D call TRBD1 (5 bases). The CDR3 totals 17 residues. The germline V gene encodes CDR1 SGDLS and CDR2 YYNGEE. The V gene lost 4 bases and the J gene lost 0 bases, with 19 bases spanning the gap. The CDR3: CASSLGGLTISNYGYTF. The CDR3 DNA reads TGTGCCAGCAGCCTTGGGGGACTCACCATCTCTAACTATGGCTACACCTTC. The entire variable domain, with the rest obtained from reference TRBV9 and TRBJ1-2, is as follows: DSGVTQTPKHLITATGQRVTLRCSPRSGDLSVYWYQQSLDQGLQFLIQYYNGEERAKGNILERFSAQQFPDLHSELNLSSLELGDSALYFCASSLGGLTISNYGYTFGSGTRLTVV.

This clone has only a few counts. The chain couples TRBV4-1 to TRBJ1-6, with a tentative D call TRBD1 (5 bases). CDR1 MGHRA and CDR2 YSYEKL come from the germline V gene. V lost 4 bases and J 10 bases, leaving 14 bases between the germline ends. The CDR3 runs to 14 residues. DNA for the CDR3: TGCGCCAGCAGCCCGGGGAGGGGTGGATCACCCCTCCACTTT. Residues: CASSPGRGGSPLHF.

V and J are TRBV6-5 and TRBJ1-2, with a tentative D call TRBD1 (5 bases). V lost 5 bases, J lost 6 bases, and 16 bases lay in between. The CDR3 has 14 residues. The germline gives CDR1 MNHEY, CDR2 SVGAGI. CDR3 region: CASSTHGGRNGYTF. DNA of the CDR3: TGTGCCAGCAGTACCCATGGGGGGAGGAATGGCTACACCTTC.

The chain has TRBV6-6 and TRBJ1-1; D may be TRBD1 (6 bases). Between the trimmed V and J ends, which lost 2 bases and 5 bases, there was a span of 12 bases. Germline V gene sequence: CDR1 MNHNY, CDR2 SVGAGI (reference sequence). This CDR3 region has 14 residues. CDR3: CASSYGGGGTEAFF. The DNA for the CDR3 is TGTGCCAGCAGTTACGGGGGAGGGGGGACTGAAGCTTTCTTT.

This chain's CDR3 is CASRQPGQGNTGELFF. CDR3 coding DNA: TGTGCCAGCAGACAACCGGGACAGGGGAACACCGGGGAGCTGTTTTTT. J is TRBJ2-2 and V is TRBV6-6; 9 positions match TRBD1. The V and J ends lost 6 bases and 1 base, in that order; junction bases with no gene match: 6. The CDR3 loop spans 16 amino acids. Germline V lookup: CDR1 MNHNY, CDR2 SVGAGI (reference sequence).

The chain carries TRBV7-8 and TRBJ1-4; no clear D gene. The germline CDR1 and CDR2 sequences are SGHVS and FQNEAQ. The ends were cut back, 5 bases at V and 3 bases at J, with 10 bases in the middle. This CDR3 comprises 14 residues. The CDR3 here is CASSQMAANEKLFF. The CDR3 DNA reads as TGTGCCAGCAGCCAGATGGCGGCTAATGAAAAACTGTTTTTT.

This chain uses TRBV18 with TRBJ2-5, with D perhaps TRBD1 (6 bases). The CDR3 runs 14 residues. CDR1 is KGHSH, CDR2 LQKENI, per germline. V shed 3 bases and J shed 4 bases, with 12 bases lying between them. As DNA, the CDR3 is TGTGCCAGCTCACCCAGGGGAGTCGGAGAGACCCAGTACTTC. Its protein is CASSPRGVGETQYF.

Only a few counts were recorded for this clone. The chain uses TRBV27 and TRBJ1-1; D is perhaps TRBD1 (6 bases). The V end lost 2 bases, the J end lost 11 bases, and 15 bases lay between the germline ends. Looked up from germline, CDR1 is MNHEY and CDR2 is SMNVEV (reference sequence). The CDR3 extends over 13 amino acids. This CDR3 reads CASSLGGAVAAFF. CDR3 bases: TGTGCCAGCAGTTTAGGGGGCGCGGTGGCCGCTTTCTTT.

The V gene is TRBV7-6, the J gene TRBJ1-4; D is undetermined. Germline V gene lookup returns CDR1 SGHVS and CDR2 FNYEAQ. Trimming removed 1 base from V and 9 bases from J, with 9 bases in between. The CDR3 runs to 13 residues. CDR3 residues: CASSLEPTQKLFF. The CDR3, as DNA: TGTGCCAGCAGCTTAGAACCAACTCAAAAACTGTTTTTT.

This sequence joins TRBV10-3 and TRBJ2-7; perhaps TRBD2 as D (5 bases). Trimming removed 3 bases at V and 1 base at J, with 10 bases between. Germline V lookup: CDR1 ENHRY, CDR2 SYGVKD. The CDR3 is made up of 14 amino acids. The CDR3: CAISDEGFSYEQYF. DNA of the CDR3: TGTGCCATCAGTGACGAGGGCTTTTCCTACGAGCAGTACTTC.

The chain joins TRBV2 to TRBJ2-2; no definite D call. This CDR3 spans 13 amino acids. V lost 10 bases and J lost 8, with 17 bases in between. Germline CDR1 and CDR2: SNHLY and FYNNEI. The CDR3 region has the DNA TGTGCCACTCTTGAGTACGTCGGGGGGGAGCTGTTTTTT. It codes for CATLEYVGGELFF.

The rearrangement joins TRBV4-1 to TRBJ2-3; 7 bases are shared with TRBD2. The germline CDR1 and CDR2 sequences are MGHRA and YSYEKL. CDR3 length: 16 amino acids. Trimming removed 4 bases from V and 1 base from J; junction bases left unmatched: 8. Here the CDR3 reads CASSPQAGSGTDTQYF. CDR3 sequence (DNA): TGCGCCAGCAGCCCCCAAGCGGGGTCGGGCACAGATACGCAGTATTTT.

The chain combines TRBV5-6 with TRBJ1-6; D is possibly TRBD1 (5 bases). Per the germline V gene, CDR1 is SGHDT and CDR2 is YYEEEE. The CDR3 sequence is 14 residues long. Trimming shortened V by 2 bases and J by 8 bases, and 11 bases separated the two germline ends. This CDR3 is CASSFGTLDSPLHF. In nucleotides, the CDR3 is TGTGCCAGCAGCTTTGGGACTCTAGATTCACCCCTCCACTTT. Drawing the rest from reference TRBV5-6 and TRBJ1-6, the complete variable domain is DAGVTQSPTHLIKTRGQQVTLRCSPKSGHDTVSWYQQALGQGPQFIFQYYEEEERQRGNFPDRFSGHQFPNYSSELNVNALLLGDSALYLCASSFGTLDSPLHFGNGTRLTVT.

The chain is built from TRBV6-6 and TRBJ2-3; 10 bases match TRBD1. Germline V gene sequence: CDR1 MNHNY, CDR2 SVGAGI (reference sequence). CDR3 length: 15 residues. The V segment lost 6 bases and the J segment 4 bases; nucleotides outside the gene matches: 7. The CDR3 DNA is TGTGCCAGCAGGAGCCGGGACAGGGGATCAGATACGCAGTATTTT. This sequence encodes CASRSRDRGSDTQYF.

The chain employs TRBV25-1 and TRBJ1-2; no clear D. Germline V gene lookup returns CDR1 MGHDK and CDR2 SYGVNS. Trimming left V 4 bases short and J 4 bases short, with 16 bases between. This CDR3 spans 15 amino acids. The CDR3 region has the DNA TGTGCCAGCAGTGGTACCCCTGACGGAGTCTATGGCTACACCTTC. This codes for CASSGTPDGVYGYTF.

V and J are TRBV27 and TRBJ1-4, with 7 bases aligning to TRBD1. CDR1 is MNHEY, CDR2 SMNVEV, per germline (reference sequence). Trimming cost V 5 bases and J 3 bases; bases outside gene matches: 3. The CDR3 is 14 residues long. The CDR3 region has the DNA TGTGCCAGCAGTCGAGACAGGGCTAATGAAAAACTGTTTTTT. Translation: CASSRDRANEKLFF.

V gene TRBV9 combines with J gene TRBJ2-7; 8 nucleotides align to TRBD1. CDR1 is SGDLS, CDR2 YYNGEE, per germline. With 3 bases clipped from V and 2 bases from J, the junction kept 4 bases outside the gene matches. The CDR3 is made up of 14 amino acids. CDR3 amino acids: CASSEGQEAYEQYF. The CDR3 bases are TGTGCCAGCAGCGAGGGACAGGAGGCCTACGAGCAGTACTTC.